Each of the 14 T cell receptor beta chains below was sequenced from the same sample in a study of blood T cells in healthy people across ages (dated by TCRdb to 2014 to 2015). Library method: 5' RACE. The instrument given in TCRdb is Illumina HiSeq 2500. A second PCR of roughly 7 to 11 cycles was performed with a sample-barcoded 5' primer and a J-beta primer mix. The public reads were reanalyzed by TCRdb: fastp trimming at Q25, MiXCR alignment, in-frame beta chains only. Each entry is one CDR3 protein sequence, shown with its most common DNA and genes. This sample has 540,000 or so distinct CDR3 sequences in its table, and around 24% of those were observed once. The ten largest clones capture around 10% of the sample. These data were likewise used in another study, on T cells of mothers and their children.

Sequencing used blood. The source of these receptors is a boy younger than 18 in good health.

The V call is TRBV20-1, the J call TRBJ2-7; a possible D gene is TRBD2 (5 bases). This CDR3 is 14 amino acids long. Germline-derived CDR1 and CDR2 are DFQATT and SNEGSKA (reference sequence). V dropped 5 bases and J dropped 0 bases, with 14 bases sitting between them. In DNA, the CDR3 is TGCAGTGCTTCCTTTCCGGGATCCTCCTACGAGCAGTACTTC. Residues: CSASFPGSSYEQYF.

The CDR3 nucleotides read TGCAGTGCTGCTAGTGGGGGGGGGCTTATATACGAGCAGTACTTC. Residues: CSAASGGGLIYEQYF. The chain is built from TRBV20-1 and TRBJ2-7; tentatively, D is TRBD2 (7 bases). Germline V gene data show CDR1 as DFQATT and CDR2 as SNEGSKA (reference sequence). The CDR3 has 15 amino acids. Trimming pared 5 bases from V and 4 bases from J, leaving 21 bases between.

A few counts support this clonotype. The chain couples TRBV28 to TRBJ1-2; unclear D gene. Trimming stripped 6 bases from V and 3 bases from J, with 14 bases between. Germline values: CDR1 MDHEN, CDR2 SYDVKM. The CDR3 is 14 residues long. This chain's CDR3 is CASSGGGFDYGYTF. CDR3 DNA: TGTGCCAGCAGCGGAGGAGGGTTCGACTATGGCTACACCTTC.

The chain employs TRBV11-2 and TRBJ2-7; D possibly corresponds to TRBD2 (6 bases). The CDR3 spans 15 residues. The ends were cut back, 1 base at V and 6 bases at J, with 16 bases in the middle. CDR1 is SGHAT, CDR2 FQNNGV, per germline. The DNA of the CDR3 is TGTGCCAGCAGCTTAGTCCGTCAGGAGGGCAGCGAGCAGTACTTC. Its protein is CASSLVRQEGSEQYF. Filled out from reference TRBV11-2 and TRBJ2-7, the complete variable domain reads EAGVAQSPRYKIIEKRQSVAFWCNPISGHATLYWYQQILGQGPKLLIQFQNNGVVDDSQLPKDRFSAERLKGVDSTLKIQPAKLEDSAVYLCASSLVRQEGSEQYFGPGTRLTVT.

In regard to this clonotype: Compared with germline, one end of the junction differs, possibly owing to a read error. CDR3 loop: CVSSYSDFGGRQETQYF. CDR3 nucleotides: TGTGTCAGCAGTTACTCGGACTTCGGGGGTCGGCAAGAGACCCAGTACTTC. The genes are TRBV6-5 and TRBJ2-5; a weak D match, TRBD2 (6 bases). Germline V gene lookup returns CDR1 MNHEY and CDR2 SVGAGI. This CDR3 region has 17 residues.

The chain is built from TRBV27 and TRBJ2-2; 9 bases are a match to TRBD1. V trimming: 5 bases; J trimming: 7 bases; junction bases outside the gene matches: 5. The CDR3 is 14 residues long. The V gene's germline CDR1 is MNHEY and CDR2 SMNVEV (reference sequence). CDR3 residues: CASSLGDRVGELFF. The CDR3 region has the DNA TGTGCCAGCAGTCTAGGGGACAGGGTCGGGGAGCTGTTTTTT.

This clonotype was counted between two and nine times. The genes are TRBV29-1 and TRBJ2-5; D unresolved. This CDR3 is built from 11 residues. Germline V gives CDR1 SQVTM, CDR2 ANQGSEA. Trimming left V 7 bases short and J 1 base short, with 7 bases between. The CDR3, as DNA: TGCAGCGCACAGCTCCAAGAGACCCAGTACTTC. Translation: CSAQLQETQYF.

In its sample, this clonotype was seen a few times. The J gene is TRBJ1-2, the V gene TRBV29-1; no firm D call. The CDR3 consists of 14 residues. Trimming removed 6 bases at V and 6 bases at J, with 20 bases between. Germline CDR1 is SQVTM and CDR2 is ANQGSEA. CDR3 region: CSVAAGGAPHGYTF. CDR3 DNA sequence: TGCAGCGTGGCCGCCGGCGGAGCCCCCCATGGCTACACCTTC.

The J gene is TRBJ1-2, the V gene TRBV14, with TRBD1 matching over 7 bases. CDR1 is SGHDN, CDR2 FVKESK, per germline. This CDR3 is built from 15 residues. V dropped 1 base and J dropped 4; count of bases not matched to a gene: 6. DNA for the CDR3: TGTGCCAGCAGCCAAGGAAGGGGGCTCGGCTATGGCTACACCTTC. As protein: CASSQGRGLGYGYTF.

The chain couples TRBV5-6 to TRBJ2-2, with 9 bases identical to TRBD1. The CDR3 consists of 18 residues. The V gene's germline CDR1 is SGHDT and CDR2 YYEEEE. V shed 4 bases and J 0 bases; nucleotides not matched to a gene: 10. In nucleotides, the CDR3 is TGTGCCAGCAGCCGCAGGTCTACAGGGGGCTCGAACACCGGGGAGCTGTTTTTT. Translating it yields CASSRRSTGGSNTGELFF.

V usage is TRBV7-2 and J usage is TRBJ2-7; 8 positions agree with TRBD1. V dropped 1 base and J dropped 4; count of bases not matched to a gene: 6. Germline CDR1 SGHTA, CDR2 FQGNSA. The length of the CDR3 is 15 residues. Here the CDR3 DNA reads TGTGCCAGCAGCTTAGTGGACAGGGCGGCGTACGAGCAGTACTTC. Protein: CASSLVDRAAYEQYF.

The chain links TRBV6-1 to TRBJ2-5; a possible D gene is TRBD1 (6 bases). The ends were cut back, 5 bases at V and 2 bases at J, with 18 bases in the middle. The germline V gene has CDR1 MNHNS and CDR2 SASEGT. This CDR3 is built from 16 residues. DNA of the CDR3: TGTGCCAGCAGTCCCTTGTGGGCGACAGGACAAGAGACCCAGTACTTC. Protein sequence: CASSPLWATGQETQYF.

The chain combines TRBV21-1 with TRBJ2-1. TRBJ2-7 explains the end of the DNA better; the J call may be wrong. TRBV21-1 is described as a pseudogene. The CDR3 has 11 amino acids. CDR3 bases: TGTGCCAGCATCACCGAATACGAGCAGTACTTC. Amino acid sequence: CASITEYEQYF.

This clonotype was found many times. The chain has TRBV7-9 and TRBJ2-5; no reliable D call. The J call may be wrong; the DNA end is better matched by TRBJ2-7. The CDR3 totals 12 residues. CDR1 and CDR2 (germline): SEHNR, FQNEAQ (reference sequence). CDR3 sequence (DNA): TGTGCCAGCAGCTTAATTCCCTACGAGCAGTACTTC. Amino acids: CASSLIPYEQYF.